These 16 T cell receptor beta chains originate from one sample sequenced in a study of PD-1 blockade in classical Hodgkin lymphoma. The assay was immunoSEQ multiplex PCR, and TCRdb's table has in-frame clones only and misses some. The table has some 90,000 clones, about 90% seen once; the top ten hold around 2.4%. All patients experienced relapse after autologous stem cell transplantation, and brentuximab vedotin exposure was variable. Material: peripheral blood mononuclear cells (PBMCs), obtained before the second cycle of nivolumab. All receptors come from a human donor with classical Hodgkin lymphoma.

In its sample, this clone was seen once. J is TRBJ2-1 and V is TRBV9, with a tentative D call TRBD2 (6 bases). CDR3 length equals 15 residues. With 2 bases removed from V and 8 bases from J, the gap between germline ends came to 17 bases. From germline, CDR1 is SGDLS and CDR2 YYNGEE. The CDR3: CASSVHSEGLYEQFF. The CDR3 DNA reads TGTGCCAGCAGCGTCCATTCGGAGGGCCTCTATGAGCAGTTCTTC.

V is TRBV28 and J is TRBJ1-2; TRBD1 aligns across 7 bases. CDR1 is MDHEN and CDR2 is SYDVKM in the germline V gene. V trimming: 8 bases; J trimming: 6 bases; junction bases outside the gene matches: 12. CDR3 size: 14 residues. For the CDR3, the DNA is TGTGCCAGCCGTCGAACAGGGGAAAAGAATGGCTACACCTTC. Amino acid sequence: CASRRTGEKNGYTF.

The chain uses TRBV19 and TRBJ2-2; 13 nucleotides align to TRBD2. The length of the CDR3 is 15 residues. The V segment lost 9 bases and the J segment 5 bases; nucleotides outside the gene matches: 6. CDR1 is LNHDA and CDR2 is SQIVND in the germline V gene (reference sequence). CDR3 nucleotide sequence: TGTGCCAGCAGGCTGACTAGCGGGAGGACCGGGGAGCTGTTTTTT. Its protein is CASRLTSGRTGELFF.

V is TRBV2 and J is TRBJ1-2; D gene unclear. Germline CDR1 and CDR2: SNHLY and FYNNEI. Trimming removed 4 bases at V and 7 bases at J, with 7 bases between. The CDR3 loop spans 11 amino acids. The CDR3 nucleotides read TGTGCCAGCAGTGCCCTTTCTGGCTACACCTTC. Its translation: CASSALSGYTF.

This clone has a handful of counts. This chain connects TRBV29-1 to TRBJ1-1; 9 bases fit TRBD1. V lost 7 bases, J lost 5 bases, and 8 bases stayed unmatched. CDR1 and CDR2 (germline): SQVTM, ANQGSEA. The CDR3 length is 13 residues. The DNA for the CDR3 is TGCAGCGGATCCGGGACAGGGAGGACTGAAGCTTTCTTT. Residues: CSGSGTGRTEAFF.

The genes are TRBV4-1 and TRBJ2-1; 9 positions match TRBD2. Germline trimming cut 0 bases from V and 4 bases from J; bases unmatched to any gene: 4. From germline, CDR1 is MGHRA and CDR2 YSYEKL. The CDR3 extends over 16 amino acids. The CDR3: CASSQEGTSLYNEQFF. The CDR3 DNA reads as TGCGCCAGCAGCCAAGAAGGGACTAGCTTATACAATGAGCAGTTCTTC.

V gene TRBV6-8 combines with J gene TRBJ2-2, with D perhaps matching TRBD2 (6 bases). The V end lost 8 bases, the J end lost 7 bases, and 17 bases lay between the germline ends. Per the germline V gene, CDR1 is MNHGY and CDR2 is SAAAGT. The CDR3 is 14 residues long. CDR3 DNA: TGTGCCAGCCCTAGGGAGGAAGAGATCGGGGAGCTGTTTTTT. Translating gives CASPREEEIGELFF.

This chain links TRBV21-1 with TRBJ2-5; TRBD2 is the table's D call and was not checked against the DNA. The end of the DNA fits TRBJ2-7 better, so the J call may be wrong. TRBV21-1 is classified as a pseudogene. This CDR3 has 17 amino acids. This CDR3 is CASQVPSGVRSSYEQYF. In DNA form, the CDR3 reads TGTGCCAGCCAGGTTCCTAGCGGGGTCAGGAGCTCCTACGAGCAGTACTTC.

This chain connects TRBV2 to TRBJ1-2, with no clear D. This CDR3 has 14 residues. V was trimmed by 2 bases and J by 5 bases, leaving 12 bases between them. Germline CDR1 and CDR2: SNHLY and FYNNEI. The CDR3 loop reads CASSESGQFYGYTF. The CDR3 nucleotides are TGTGCCAGCAGTGAAAGTGGCCAATTTTATGGCTACACCTTC.

The V and J genes are TRBV27 and TRBJ2-7; D is undetermined. Trimming shortened V by 0 bases and J by 5 bases, and 14 bases separated the two germline ends. Germline V gene lookup returns CDR1 MNHEY and CDR2 SMNVEV (reference sequence). This CDR3 contains 15 residues. The CDR3 region is CASSLSYSLRDEQYF. The CDR3 DNA reads as TGTGCCAGCAGTTTATCGTACAGCTTAAGGGACGAGCAGTACTTC.

This clone is a singleton in its sample. The rearrangement joins TRBV27 to TRBJ2-3, with a possible D match to TRBD1 (6 bases). Germline V gene data show CDR1 as MNHEY and CDR2 as SMNVEV (reference sequence). V dropped 3 bases and J dropped 2 bases, with 9 bases sitting between them. The CDR3 runs to 14 residues. CDR3 region: CASSLTGNTDTQYF. The CDR3 DNA is TGTGCCAGCAGTTTGACAGGAAACACAGATACGCAGTATTTT.

The V call is TRBV28, the J call TRBJ2-7; 8 nucleotides line up with TRBD2. There are 15 residues in the CDR3. The V gene's germline CDR1 is MDHEN and CDR2 SYDVKM. Trimming cost V 1 base and J 6 bases; bases outside gene matches: 8. The CDR3 loop is CASSLSGLARIEQYF. CDR3 DNA sequence: TGTGCCAGCAGTTTATCCGGACTAGCACGCATCGAGCAGTACTTC.

CDR3 coding DNA: TGTGCCAGCTCACCACCGGTTGAAGAGACCCAGTACTTC. Its translation: CASSPPVEETQYF. The chain recombines TRBV18 with TRBJ2-5; D is undetermined. The germline CDR1 and CDR2 sequences are KGHSH and LQKENI. Between the trimmed V and J ends, which lost 0 bases and 3 bases, there was a span of 5 bases. The CDR3 extends over 13 amino acids.

This clone was recorded only once. V and J are TRBV7-9 and TRBJ2-3; 7 positions agree with TRBD1. The CDR3 length is 12 residues. Germline values: CDR1 SEHNR, CDR2 FQNEAQ (reference sequence). Germline trimming cut 11 bases from V and 1 base from J; bases unmatched to any gene: 3. The CDR3 loop reads CALGTGTDTQYF. The CDR3 DNA reads as TGTGCCCTAGGGACAGGCACAGATACGCAGTATTTT.

V usage is TRBV6-1 and J usage is TRBJ2-1, with TRBD1 as a possible D gene (6 bases). CDR3 length equals 17 residues. The V and J ends lost 0 bases and 5 bases respectively, with 17 bases between them. Per germline, CDR1 MNHNS and CDR2 SASEGT. Here the CDR3 DNA reads TGTGCCAGCAGTGAAGCCCAGTGGGGGCTGATTAACAATGAGCAGTTCTTC. Its translation is CASSEAQWGLINNEQFF.

CDR3 region: CASSQVWGGEQFF. As DNA, the CDR3 is TGTGCCAGCAGCCAAGTCTGGGGCGGTGAGCAGTTCTTC. The chain has TRBV14 and TRBJ2-1; the D gene is possibly TRBD1 (5 bases). The germline gives CDR1 SGHDN, CDR2 FVKESK. Trimming took off 1 base at V and 9 bases at J, with 10 bases between the two ends. The CDR3 has 13 residues.